This T cell receptor beta chain came from a study of T cells in Graves' hyperthyroidism and ophthalmopathy (dated by TCRdb to about 2019). For the wider study: Peripheral blood samples were taken at the time of initial diagnosis, prior to any treatment. To identify TCR V-J signatures that set the groups apart, the researchers used a discovery cohort of about a hundred patients, made up of roughly 45 with Graves' ophthalmopathy and about 60 with stable Graves' hyperthyroidism. Prospective prediction of ophthalmopathy was tested in an independent validation cohort consisting of 18 to 20 hyperthyroidism patients and 15 or so patients who later progressed to ophthalmopathy. The roughly 99 discovery patients were divided at random into training and test sets in a 7:3 ratio. In about six Graves' hyperthyroidism patients, the study also compared T-cell repertoires from thyroid tissue with T-cell repertoires from blood. After sampling, hyperthyroidism patients received methimazole starting at 30 mg daily, and ophthalmopathy patients received high-dose intravenous methylprednisolone. The paper reports TCR Vbeta CDR3 sequencing of 135 peripheral blood samples: approximately 43 ophthalmopathy, 70 to 85 hyperthyroidism and approximately 17 progressor patients.

Graves' hyperthyroidism was defined as stable when no progression to ophthalmopathy occurred over 18 months of follow-up. Hyperthyroidism patients were newly diagnosed, with disease duration under 2 months, and aged 18 to 65 years. Any patient with an uncontrolled infection, another autoimmune disease, pregnancy or lactation was excluded. Diagnoses were established on the basis of clinical symptoms, serum thyroxine and TRAb, thyroid ultrasound, and orbital computed tomography. PBMCs were isolated from about 9.2 ml of fresh peripheral blood by Ficoll-Paque density gradient centrifugation. Trizol reagent was used to extract total RNA, and RNA quality was then checked on an Agilent 2100 Bioanalyzer. What the research found in general, with its limitations: A model built on a 13 V-J signature distinguished ophthalmopathy from stable hyperthyroidism, reaching 87.88% sensitivity and about 81% specificity in cross-validation and 80%/75% in testing. Sample size was not statistically predetermined, and investigators were not blinded to group allocation. Most expanded thyroid clonotypes (frequency above 0.001) were also found in blood, which suggests that blood repertoires may mirror thyroid immune responses. In validation, progression to ophthalmopathy was predicted by the model with 70.59% sensitivity and around 76% specificity, a median of approximately 6.5 months before onset.

Of note for this clonotype: No antigen is known for it. Base quality data are lacking; no much larger clone is found one base away.

V and J are truncated by 5 bases and 1 base respectively, leaving an intervening sequence of 9 bases. CDR1 and CDR2 are read off the germline V gene as SGDLS and YYNGEE. The CDR3 spans 14 residues, from the cysteine through the phenylalanine. Of all the DNA, just the CDR3 is kept, 42 bases in frame from base 1. The TCR beta CDR3 regions were amplified from RNA transcripts. The first round of RT-PCR for the TCR CDR3 was performed with the HTBI primer set and the Qiagen OneStep RT-PCR kit. Libraries were constructed in a second round of multiplex PCR, after which size selection and purification were performed. Paired-end sequencing of the libraries was performed with 100 bp reads on an Illumina HiSeq2000. Per the source publication's procedure: Raw data were processed with SOAPnuke, discarding reads with adapters, uncalled bases, mean Phred below 15, or no exact constant-primer or identifier match. High-quality paired reads were merged using COPE v1.2.5, and each unique nucleotide sequence was defined as a clonotype. MiTCR v1.1 was used to align clonotypes to the IMGT TRBV, TRBD and TRBJ reference segments. The analysis was restricted to V-J combinations with a frequency above 0.0001, which together covered just over 98% of the repertoires. A TCS score was defined as the ratio of F50 (clonal expansion) to E x V (chaos), with BLOSUM62-based TCRdist applied between CDR3 peptides within each V-J. Welch's t-statistics and random forest reduced around 520 V-J features to roughly 13, which were used in a naive Bayes classifier (R e1071). Through fastp at Q25 and MiXCR, TCRdb rebuilt clones from the public reads, retaining in-frame beta chains. Rows with a matching CDR3 protein are joined into one entry that keeps the most common DNA and genes. V and J calls and clone size were set by TCRdb, not the authors. The sample includes about 480,000 distinct CDR3 sequences, with around 15% observed a single time. In total, the top ten clones hold around 17% of the sample.

This chain is built from TRBV9 and TRBJ2-2, with no reliable assignment of the D segment. Sample: blood. The receptor comes from a young woman with Graves' hyperthyroidism. This receptor has the CDR3 CASRPSGNTGELFF. The DNA sequence is as follows: TGTGCCAGCAGGCCATCAGGGAACACCGGGGAGCTGTTTTTT.